This TCR beta chain was profiled in a study of blood T cell repertoires in COVID-19. Study context: Samples representing acute and convalescent COVID-19 were sourced from the United States, Italy and Spain. PBMCs, B-cell-depleted T cells, or T cells provided the cDNA or gDNA that made up the material.

CDR3 size: 15 residues. From germline, CDR1 is LNHDA and CDR2 SQIVND (reference sequence). In this sample, this clone turned up a few times. At one end, the junction sequence differs from germline, possibly due to a read error. Original data processing: Estimation of nucleated cell counts was performed using reference gene primer amplification. Data came from immunoSEQ multiplex PCR; TCRdb stores just in-frame clones and leaves some out. V and J calls and clone size follow that table, whereas D and trimming were derived from the DNA. The sample consists of 200,000 to 300,000 clones, 86% of them appearing once.

Material for sequencing was peripheral blood. The V gene is TRBV19, the J gene TRBJ1-2; 7 positions match TRBD1. The sequence was collected from a man aged 25-40 years with active or convalescent COVID-19. CDR3: CASSLEPRGQSGYTF. CDR3 nucleotide sequence: TGTGCCAGTAGTCTAGAACCCCGGGGACAGAGCGGCTACACCTTC.